The 17 T cell receptor beta chains below were found in one sample sequenced in a study of tumor-infiltrating lymphocytes in primary liver carcinoma. Germline DNA was also extracted, and blood RNA was taken from unsorted whole blood. TCR beta cDNA was made from roughly 450 ng total RNA with a constant-region primer. Researchers made the TCR beta libraries by running three nested multiplex PCR rounds with slightly modified ARM-PCR. Forward primers for TRBV1-TRBV30 and a C-beta reverse primer served the first two PCR rounds, at roughly 10 cycles each. TCRdb itself ran the multiplex PCR reads through MiXCR, one entry per CDR3 protein. The sample has fewer than 400,000 distinct CDR3 sequences, about 50% seen once. Material for sequencing was peripheral blood. These receptor sequences come from a woman aged 25 to 39 with primary liver carcinoma and hepatitis B virus infection.

This clonotype was detected only a few times. The chain recombines TRBV4-1 with TRBJ2-1; D assignment may be TRBD1 or TRBD2 (6 bases each). CDR1 MGHRA and CDR2 YSYEKL come from the germline V gene. Trimming removed 1 base from V and 9 bases from J, with 16 bases in between. The CDR3 covers 15 residues. The CDR3 DNA is TGCGCCAGCAGCCAAGGGGACTCAAGGGGGAGTGAGCAGTTCTTC. It yields the protein CASSQGDSRGSEQFF.

With regard to this clonotype: One end of the junction does not line up with germline, which may come from a read error. The rearrangement links TRBV2 to TRBJ2-3, with D tentatively TRBD2 (5 bases). The CDR3 runs 13 residues. CDR1 SNHLY and CDR2 FYNNEI come from the germline V gene. The CDR3 region is CTSYSGAVDMQYF. The CDR3, as DNA: TGTACCAGCTACTCTGGAGCGGTTGATATGCAGTATTTT.

This clonotype was seen a few times. V and J are TRBV4-1 and TRBJ2-7, with 9 positions matching TRBD1. In germline, CDR1 is MGHRA, CDR2 YSYEKL. The CDR3 covers 15 residues. Trimming at V came to 1 base and at J to 3 bases, leaving 4 bases not matched to a gene. CDR3 loop: CASSQAGQGLYEQYF. The CDR3 DNA reads TGCGCCAGCAGCCAAGCGGGACAGGGTCTCTACGAGCAGTACTTC.

The V call is TRBV18, the J call TRBJ1-5; TRBD1 might be the D (6 bases). Germline CDR1 is KGHSH and CDR2 is LQKENI. V was clipped by 3 bases and J by 5 bases, with 11 bases between them. This CDR3 spans 14 amino acids. The CDR3 DNA is TGTGCCAGCTCACCGGAACAGGGATATCAGCCCCAGCATTTT. Its protein is CASSPEQGYQPQHF.

Details on this clonotype: This may arise from a read error, as a much more abundant clone is one base away. The DNA of the CDR3 is TGCACCAGCAGCCAAGACGGGCTCCTTTACAATGAGCAGTTCTTC. Translated: CTSSQDGLLYNEQFF. The chain combines TRBV4-1 with TRBJ2-1; D is undetermined. The germline V gene encodes CDR1 MGHRA and CDR2 YSYEKL. CDR3 length: 15 amino acids.

The J gene is TRBJ2-1, the V gene TRBV30; D is possibly TRBD1 or TRBD2 (5 bases each). Looked up from germline, CDR1 is GTSNPN and CDR2 is SVGIG (reference sequence). With 3 bases removed from V and 10 bases from J, the gap between germline ends came to 13 bases. The CDR3 is 12 residues long. In nucleotides, the CDR3 is TGTGCCTGGAGGTGGGGGAGACTAGAGCAGTTCTTC. Its translation is CAWRWGRLEQFF.

The chain carries TRBV30 and TRBJ1-1; unclear D gene. Germline CDR1 GTSNPN, CDR2 SVGIG (reference sequence). V lost 4 bases, J lost 7 bases, and 4 bases lay in between. The CDR3 has 9 amino acids. CDR3 bases: TGTGCCTGGATGGTTGAAGCTTTCTTT. It yields the protein CAWMVEAFF.

Details on this clonotype: This CDR3 fails to terminate in the conserved phenylalanine or tryptophan, so it likely reflects a read error. V usage is TRBV11-2 and J usage is TRBJ2-1; 11 bases line up with TRBD2. Germline V gives CDR1 SGHAT, CDR2 FQNNGV. J gave up 7 bases and V 9 bases, and 14 bases lay outside the gene matches. The CDR3 has 16 residues. CDR3 bases: TGTGCCAGTAGCACCTCTCTAGCGGGAGGATATAATGAGCAGTTCTCC. Translation gives CASSTSLAGGYNEQFS.

On this clonotype itself: The conserved final phenylalanine or tryptophan is absent from the CDR3, which likely points to a read error. The rearrangement joins TRBV11-2 to TRBJ2-2; 8 nucleotides agree with TRBD2. This CDR3 is built from 13 residues. Germline values: CDR1 SGHAT, CDR2 FQNNGV. The CDR3 bases are TGTGCCATCAGCCCTAGCGGGACCGGGGAGCTGTTTTCT. Its protein is CAISPSGTGELFS.

Of note for this clonotype: Just one base apart from a much larger clone, this may be a read error. The CDR3 does not end in the conserved phenylalanine or tryptophan, so this is likely a read error. This chain links TRBV29-1 with TRBJ1-1; no clear D. The germline V and J ends were trimmed by 0 bases and 9 bases, with 8 bases remaining between them. The CDR3 covers 11 residues. Looked up from germline, CDR1 is SQVTM and CDR2 is ANQGSEA. The CDR3 region has the DNA TGCAGCGTTGAAGATCCAAGAAAAGCTTTCCTT. Protein product: CSVEDPRKAFL.

Notes on this clonotype: Since a much larger clone is just one base distant, this may be a read error. V is TRBV12-3 or TRBV12-4 and J is TRBJ1-2; D perhaps matches TRBD1 (6 bases). This CDR3 has 14 residues. The CDR3 region has the DNA TGTGTCAGCAGTGAACCTACAGGGCCTGGAGGCTACACCTTC. It encodes CVSSEPTGPGGYTF.

The chain's CDR3 is CAISELDRYNEQFF. CDR3 nucleotides: TGTGCCATCAGTGAGTTGGACAGGTACAATGAGCAGTTCTTC. V and J are TRBV10-3 and TRBJ2-1; 7 bases line up with TRBD1. Germline V gives CDR1 ENHRY, CDR2 SYGVKD. The length of the CDR3 is 14 residues. V shed 1 base, J shed 4 bases, and the junction held 1 base outside the gene matches.

The chain carries TRBV19 and TRBJ2-7, with a tentative D call TRBD2 (6 bases). V was clipped by 6 bases and J by 3 bases, with 18 bases between them. The germline CDR1 and CDR2 sequences are LNHDA and SQIVND (reference sequence). CDR3 length: 15 amino acids. The CDR3 nucleotides read TGTGCCAGTAGCCCAACGGGGGTTCGTCTCTACGAGCAGTACTTC. Its protein is CASSPTGVRLYEQYF.

Of note for this clonotype: Lacking the conserved final phenylalanine or tryptophan, this CDR3 likely reflects a read error. The rearrangement uses TRBV11-2 and TRBJ1-1; D not resolved. This CDR3 spans 14 amino acids. Germline lookup yields CDR1 SGHAT and CDR2 FQNNGV. CDR3 sequence (DNA): TGTGCCAGCAGCATAGAGGCTATGAACACCGAAGCTTTCCTT. This codes for CASSIEAMNTEAFL.

The chain recombines TRBV11-3 with TRBJ2-7, with 7 bases that match TRBD2. The CDR3 has 16 residues. Germline assignment: CDR1 SGHNT and CDR2 YENEEA. J lost 0 bases, V lost 5 bases, and 10 bases had no gene match. CDR3 loop: CASSARPGLSSYEQYF. CDR3 nucleotides: TGTGCCAGCAGCGCCCGTCCGGGACTAAGCTCCTACGAGCAGTACTTC.

Many counts were recorded for this clonotype. The chain combines TRBV11-3 with TRBJ2-7; 9 positions match TRBD2. Trimming at V came to 1 base and at J to 0 bases, leaving 4 bases not matched to a gene. Germline V CDR1 and CDR2: SGHNT, YENEEA. The CDR3 runs to 16 residues. CDR3 DNA sequence: TGTGCCAGCAGCTTAGTGGCGACTAGCGGCTCCTACGAGCAGTACTTC. Its protein product is CASSLVATSGSYEQYF. Filled out from reference TRBV11-3 and TRBJ2-7, the complete variable domain reads EAGVVQSPRYKIIEKKQPVAFWCNPISGHNTLYWYLQNLGQGPELLIRYENEEAVDDSQLPKDRFSAERLKGVDSTLKIQPAELGDSAVYLCASSLVATSGSYEQYFGPGTRLTVT.

With respect to this clonotype: A much larger clonotype is one base distant, so this may be a read error. The chain employs TRBV29-1 and TRBJ2-7; 8 bases match TRBD2. The junction had 12 bases not matched to a gene; V was cut back by 5 bases and J by 6 bases. CDR1 and CDR2 (germline): SQVTM, ANQGSEA. The length of the CDR3 is 14 residues. The chain's CDR3 is CSVSESSGSVEQYF. In DNA, the CDR3 is TGCAGCGTTAGCGAGTCTAGCGGGTCGGTCGAGCAGTACTTC.